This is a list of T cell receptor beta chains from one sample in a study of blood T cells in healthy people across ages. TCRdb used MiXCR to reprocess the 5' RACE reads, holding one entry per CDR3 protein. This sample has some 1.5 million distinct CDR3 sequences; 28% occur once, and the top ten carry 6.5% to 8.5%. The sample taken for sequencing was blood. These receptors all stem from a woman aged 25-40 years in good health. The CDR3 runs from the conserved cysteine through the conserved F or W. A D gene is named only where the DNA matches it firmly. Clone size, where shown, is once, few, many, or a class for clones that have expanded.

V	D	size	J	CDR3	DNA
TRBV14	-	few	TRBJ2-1	CASSPDLLVSGEQFF	TGTGCCAGCAGCCCGGACCTTTTAGTTTCCGGTGAGCAGTTCTTC
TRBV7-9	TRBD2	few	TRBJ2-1	CASSSSGSSLSMFF	TGTGCCAGCAGCTCTAGCGGGAGTTCATTGAGCATGTTCTTC
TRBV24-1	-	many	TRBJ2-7	CATADLYEQYF	TGTGCCACCGCCGATCTCTACGAGCAGTACTTC
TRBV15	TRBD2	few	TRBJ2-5	CATSSETGGGGQETQYF	TGTGCCACCAGCAGCGAGACGGGGGGTGGGGGCCAAGAGACCCAGTACTTC
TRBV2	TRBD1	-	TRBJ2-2	CASSENRGVGELFF	TGTGCCAGCAGTGAAAACAGGGGAGTCGGGGAGCTGTTTTTT
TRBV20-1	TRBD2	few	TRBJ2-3	CSARDSGSRDTQYF	TGCAGTGCTAGAGATAGCGGGAGTAGAGATACGCAGTATTTT
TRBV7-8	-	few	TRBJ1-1	CASSPPGPTLWAFF	TGTGCCAGCAGTCCCCCAGGGCCGACTTTGTGGGCTTTCTTT
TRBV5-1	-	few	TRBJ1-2	CASSLDGTGDGYTF	TGCGCCAGCAGCTTGGATGGCACCGGGGACGGCTACACCTTC
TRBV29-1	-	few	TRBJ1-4	CSVGRTTNEKLFF	TGCAGCGTTGGCAGGACAACTAATGAAAAACTGTTTTTT
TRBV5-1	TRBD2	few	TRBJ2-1	CASSLAGGPWNEQFF	TGCGCCAGCAGCCTAGCGGGAGGGCCGTGGAATGAGCAGTTCTTC
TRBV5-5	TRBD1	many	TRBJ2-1	CASSPGQGSNEQFF	TGTGCCAGCAGTCCGGGACAGGGTAGCAATGAGCAGTTCTTC
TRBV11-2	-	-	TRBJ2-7	CASSLQVATHEQYF	TGTGCCAGCAGCTTACAGGTCGCCACCCACGAGCAGTACTTC
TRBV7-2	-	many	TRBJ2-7	CASSLETVYEQYF	TGTGCCAGCAGCTTGGAGACAGTCTACGAGCAGTACTTC
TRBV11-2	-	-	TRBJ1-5	CATSTRGRGPFQHF	TGTGCCACCAGCACCCGGGGTAGGGGCCCTTTCCAGCATTTT
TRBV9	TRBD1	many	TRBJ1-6	CASSVRDRNSPLHF	TGTGCCAGCAGCGTGAGGGACAGAAATTCACCCCTCCACTTT